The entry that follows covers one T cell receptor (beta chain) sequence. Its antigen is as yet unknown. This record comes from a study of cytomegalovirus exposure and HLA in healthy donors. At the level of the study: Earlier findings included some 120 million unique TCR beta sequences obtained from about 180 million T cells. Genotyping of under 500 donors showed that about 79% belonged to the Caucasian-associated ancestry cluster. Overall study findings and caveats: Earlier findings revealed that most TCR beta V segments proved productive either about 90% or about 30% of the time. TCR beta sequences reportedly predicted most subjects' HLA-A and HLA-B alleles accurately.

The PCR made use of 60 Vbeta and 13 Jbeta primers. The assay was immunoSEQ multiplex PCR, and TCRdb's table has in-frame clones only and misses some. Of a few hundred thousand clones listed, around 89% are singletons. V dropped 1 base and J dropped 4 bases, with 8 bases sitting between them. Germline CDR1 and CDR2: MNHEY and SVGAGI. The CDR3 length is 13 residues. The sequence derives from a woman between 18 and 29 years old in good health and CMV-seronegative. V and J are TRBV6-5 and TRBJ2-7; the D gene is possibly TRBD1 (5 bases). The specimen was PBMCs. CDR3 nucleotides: TGTGCCAGCAGTTACTGCAGGGCGTACGAGCAGTACTTC. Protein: CASSYCRAYEQYF.